This T cell receptor (beta chain) was captured by sequencing in a study of blood T cell repertoires in COVID-19. The wider study: The United States, Italy and Spain provided the acute and convalescent COVID-19 samples. Nucleic acid was either cDNA or gDNA, and it came from T cells, B-cell-depleted T cells, or PBMCs.

CDR3 length equals 13 residues. The germline gives CDR1 MNHEY, CDR2 SVGEGT. Losses at the gene ends were 6 bases for V and 6 bases for J; bases not matched to a gene: 4. In the original workflow: Amplification with reference gene primers provided the estimates of nucleated cell counts. TCRdb's table, derived via immunoSEQ multiplex PCR, lists solely in-frame clones and lacks some. That table furnishes V, J and clone size, whereas the DNA furnished D and trimming. The table lists under 110,000 clones, 70% to 85% of them singletons. The rearrangement uses TRBV6-2 or TRBV6-3 and TRBJ1-5, with 8 nucleotides matching TRBD1. The receptor comes from an older woman with acute or convalescent COVID-19. Sequenced: peripheral blood. The CDR3 bases are TGTGCCAGCAGCCGGACAGGGACTCAGCCCCAGCATTTT. It is translated as CASSRTGTQPQHF.